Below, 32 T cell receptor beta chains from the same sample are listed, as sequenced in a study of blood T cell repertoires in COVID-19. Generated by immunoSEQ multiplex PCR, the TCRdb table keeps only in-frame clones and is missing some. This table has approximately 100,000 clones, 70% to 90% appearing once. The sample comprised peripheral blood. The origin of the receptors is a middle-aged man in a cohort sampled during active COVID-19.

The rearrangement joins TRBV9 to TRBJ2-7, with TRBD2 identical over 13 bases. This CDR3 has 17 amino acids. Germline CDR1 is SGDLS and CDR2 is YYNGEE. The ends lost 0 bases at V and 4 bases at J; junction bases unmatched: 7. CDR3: CASSVDRTSGGRYEQYF. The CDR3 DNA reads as TGTGCCAGCAGCGTAGACAGGACTAGCGGGGGACGGTACGAGCAGTACTTC. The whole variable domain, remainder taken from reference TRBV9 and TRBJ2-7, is DSGVTQTPKHLITATGQRVTLRCSPRSGDLSVYWYQQSLDQGLQFLIQYYNGEERAKGNILERFSAQQFPDLHSELNLSSLELGDSALYFCASSVDRTSGGRYEQYFGPGTRLTVT.

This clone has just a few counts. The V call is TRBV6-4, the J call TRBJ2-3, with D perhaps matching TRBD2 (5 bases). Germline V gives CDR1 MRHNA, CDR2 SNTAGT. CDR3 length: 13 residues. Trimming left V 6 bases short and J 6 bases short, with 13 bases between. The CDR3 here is CASSQAETDTQYF. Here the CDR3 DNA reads TGTGCCAGCAGCCAAGCGGAGACGGATACGCAGTATTTT.

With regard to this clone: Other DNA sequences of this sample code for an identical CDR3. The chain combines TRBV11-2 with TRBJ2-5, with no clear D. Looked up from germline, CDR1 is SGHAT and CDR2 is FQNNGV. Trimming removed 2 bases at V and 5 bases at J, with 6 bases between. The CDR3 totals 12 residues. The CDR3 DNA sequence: TGTGCCAGCAGCTTATCACGGGAGACCCAGTACTTC. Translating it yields CASSLSRETQYF.

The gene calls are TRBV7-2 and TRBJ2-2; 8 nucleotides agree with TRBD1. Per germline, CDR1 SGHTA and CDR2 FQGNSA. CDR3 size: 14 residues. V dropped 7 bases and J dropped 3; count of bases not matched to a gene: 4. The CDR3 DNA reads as TGTGCCAGCACCCGGACAGGGTACACCGGGGAGCTGTTTTTT. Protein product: CASTRTGYTGELFF.

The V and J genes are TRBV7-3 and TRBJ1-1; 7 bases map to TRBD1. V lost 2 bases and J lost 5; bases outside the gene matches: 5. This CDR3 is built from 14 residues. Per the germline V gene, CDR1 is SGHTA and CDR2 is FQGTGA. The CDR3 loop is CASSLGRGSTEAFF. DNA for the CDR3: TGTGCCAGCAGCTTAGGCAGGGGGAGTACTGAAGCTTTCTTT.

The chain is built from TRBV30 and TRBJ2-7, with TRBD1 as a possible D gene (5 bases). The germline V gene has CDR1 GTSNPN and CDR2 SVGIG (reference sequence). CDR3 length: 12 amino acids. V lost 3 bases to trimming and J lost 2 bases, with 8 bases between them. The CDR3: CAWRGQAYEQYV. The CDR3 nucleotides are TGTGCCTGGAGGGGGCAGGCCTACGAGCAGTACGTC.

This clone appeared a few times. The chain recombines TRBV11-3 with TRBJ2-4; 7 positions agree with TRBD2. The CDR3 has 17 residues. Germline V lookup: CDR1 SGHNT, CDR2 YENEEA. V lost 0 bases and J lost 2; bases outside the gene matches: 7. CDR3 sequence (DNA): TGTGCCAGCAGCTTAGATGGGGCTAGCGGCTCCAAAAACATTCAGTACTTC. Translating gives CASSLDGASGSKNIQYF.

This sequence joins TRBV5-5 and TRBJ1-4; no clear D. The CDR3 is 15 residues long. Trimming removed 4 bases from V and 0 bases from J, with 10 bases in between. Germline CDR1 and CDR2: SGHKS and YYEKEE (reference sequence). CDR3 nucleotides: TGTGCCAGCAGCAGAAGCCTTGCAACTAATGAAAAACTGTTTTTT. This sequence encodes CASSRSLATNEKLFF.

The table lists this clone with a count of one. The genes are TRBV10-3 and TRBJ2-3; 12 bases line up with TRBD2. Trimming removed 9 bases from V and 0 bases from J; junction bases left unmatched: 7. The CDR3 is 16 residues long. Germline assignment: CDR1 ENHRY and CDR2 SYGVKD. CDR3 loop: CAIRTSGVSSTDTQYF. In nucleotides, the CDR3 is TGTGCCATTCGGACTAGCGGGGTGTCTAGCACAGATACGCAGTATTTT.

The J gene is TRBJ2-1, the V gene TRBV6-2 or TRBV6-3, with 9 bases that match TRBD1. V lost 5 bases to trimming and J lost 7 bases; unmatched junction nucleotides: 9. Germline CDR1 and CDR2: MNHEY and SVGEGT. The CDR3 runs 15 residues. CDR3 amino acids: CASSATGGSINEQFF. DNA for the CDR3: TGTGCCAGCAGTGCGACAGGGGGATCTATTAATGAGCAGTTCTTC.

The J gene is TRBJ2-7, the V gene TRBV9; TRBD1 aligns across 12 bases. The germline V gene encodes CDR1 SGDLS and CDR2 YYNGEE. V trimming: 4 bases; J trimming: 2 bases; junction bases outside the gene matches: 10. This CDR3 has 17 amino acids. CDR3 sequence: CASSPPAGQGAAYEQYF. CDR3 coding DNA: TGTGCCAGCAGCCCCCCCGCGGGACAGGGGGCAGCCTACGAGCAGTACTTC. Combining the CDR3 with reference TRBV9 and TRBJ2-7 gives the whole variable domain DSGVTQTPKHLITATGQRVTLRCSPRSGDLSVYWYQQSLDQGLQFLIQYYNGEERAKGNILERFSAQQFPDLHSELNLSSLELGDSALYFCASSPPAGQGAAYEQYFGPGTRLTVT.

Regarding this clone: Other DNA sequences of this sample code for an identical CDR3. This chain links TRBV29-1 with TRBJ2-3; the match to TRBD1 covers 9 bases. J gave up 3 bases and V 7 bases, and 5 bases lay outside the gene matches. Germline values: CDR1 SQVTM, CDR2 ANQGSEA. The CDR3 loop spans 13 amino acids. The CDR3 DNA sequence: TGCAGCGGAGACAGGGGGGGAACAGATACGCAGTATTTT. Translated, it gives CSGDRGGTDTQYF.

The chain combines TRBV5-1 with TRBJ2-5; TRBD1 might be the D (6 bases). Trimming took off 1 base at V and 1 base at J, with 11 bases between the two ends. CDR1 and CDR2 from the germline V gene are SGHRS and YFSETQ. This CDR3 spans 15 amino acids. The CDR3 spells CASSLFPDSQETQYF. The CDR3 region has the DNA TGCGCCAGCAGCTTGTTCCCGGACAGCCAAGAGACCCAGTACTTC. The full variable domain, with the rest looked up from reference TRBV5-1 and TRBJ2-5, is KAGVTQTPRYLIKTRGQQVTLSCSPISGHRSVSWYQQTPGQGLQFLFEYFSETQRNKGNFPGRFSGRQFSNSRSEMNVSTLELGDSALYLCASSLFPDSQETQYFGPGTRLLVL.

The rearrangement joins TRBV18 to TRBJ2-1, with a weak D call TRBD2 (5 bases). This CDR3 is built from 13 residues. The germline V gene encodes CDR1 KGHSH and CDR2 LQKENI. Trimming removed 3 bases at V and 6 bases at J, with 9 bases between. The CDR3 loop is CASSPGLINEQFF. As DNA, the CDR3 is TGTGCCAGCTCACCCGGACTCATCAATGAGCAGTTCTTC.

The CDR3 loop is CASSLGQGPYEQYF. CDR3 DNA: TGTGCCAGCAGTTTAGGCCAGGGGCCCTACGAGCAGTACTTC. The V and J genes are TRBV27 and TRBJ2-7; maybe TRBD1 (6 bases). Deletions cut 2 bases from V and 2 bases from J, with 10 bases between. This CDR3 has 14 residues. The germline V gene has CDR1 MNHEY and CDR2 SMNVEV (reference sequence).

The CDR3 here is CSASRGEAFF. The CDR3 coding sequence is TGCAGTGCTAGCCGAGGTGAAGCTTTCTTT. The chain recombines TRBV20-1 with TRBJ1-1; D ambiguous. The CDR3 is 10 residues long. Germline CDR1 and CDR2: DFQATT and SNEGSKA (reference sequence). The V and J ends lost 3 bases and 7 bases respectively, with 6 bases between them.

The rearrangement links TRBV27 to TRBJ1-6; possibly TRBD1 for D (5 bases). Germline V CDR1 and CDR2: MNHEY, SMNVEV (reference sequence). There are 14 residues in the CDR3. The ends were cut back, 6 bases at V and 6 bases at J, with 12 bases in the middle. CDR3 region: CASRLAGVNSPLHF. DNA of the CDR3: TGTGCCAGCAGACTAGCGGGGGTTAATTCACCCCTCCACTTT.

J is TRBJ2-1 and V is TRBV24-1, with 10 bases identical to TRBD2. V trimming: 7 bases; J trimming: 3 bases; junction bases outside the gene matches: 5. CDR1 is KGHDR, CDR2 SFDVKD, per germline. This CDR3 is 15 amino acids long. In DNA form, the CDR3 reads TGTGCCACCAGCGATCTAGCGGGGGACTACAATGAGCAGTTCTTC. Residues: CATSDLAGDYNEQFF.

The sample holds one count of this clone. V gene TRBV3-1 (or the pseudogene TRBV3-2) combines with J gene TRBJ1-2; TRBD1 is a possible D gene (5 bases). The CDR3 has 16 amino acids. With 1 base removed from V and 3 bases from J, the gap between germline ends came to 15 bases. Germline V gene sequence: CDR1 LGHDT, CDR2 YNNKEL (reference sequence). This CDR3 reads CASSQVAGRGDYGYTF. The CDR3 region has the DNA TGTGCCAGCAGCCAAGTAGCGGGGCGCGGGGACTATGGCTACACCTTC.

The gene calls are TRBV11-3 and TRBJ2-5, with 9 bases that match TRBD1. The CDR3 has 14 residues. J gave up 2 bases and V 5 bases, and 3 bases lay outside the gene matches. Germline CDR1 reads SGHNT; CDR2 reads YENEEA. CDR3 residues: CASSTGTGQETQYF. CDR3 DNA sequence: TGTGCCAGCAGCACCGGGACAGGGCAAGAGACCCAGTACTTC.

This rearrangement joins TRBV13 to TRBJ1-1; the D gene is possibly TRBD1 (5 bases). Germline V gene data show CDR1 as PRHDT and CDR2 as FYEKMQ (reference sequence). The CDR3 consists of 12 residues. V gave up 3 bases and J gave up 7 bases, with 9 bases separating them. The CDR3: CASSFQGVEAFF. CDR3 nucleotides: TGTGCCAGCAGCTTTCAAGGGGTTGAAGCTTTCTTT.

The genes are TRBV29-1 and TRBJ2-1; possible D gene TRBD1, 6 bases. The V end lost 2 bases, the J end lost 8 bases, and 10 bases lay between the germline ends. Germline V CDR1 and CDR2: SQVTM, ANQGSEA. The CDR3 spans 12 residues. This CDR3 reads CSVEQGSDEQFF. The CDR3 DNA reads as TGCAGCGTTGAACAGGGGTCTGATGAGCAGTTCTTC.

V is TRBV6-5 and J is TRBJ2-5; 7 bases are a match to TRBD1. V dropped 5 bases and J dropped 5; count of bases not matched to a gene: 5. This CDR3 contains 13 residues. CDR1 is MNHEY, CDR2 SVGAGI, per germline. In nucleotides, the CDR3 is TGTGCCAGCAGTAGAGGGGGCGGTGAGACCCAGTACTTC. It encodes CASSRGGGETQYF.

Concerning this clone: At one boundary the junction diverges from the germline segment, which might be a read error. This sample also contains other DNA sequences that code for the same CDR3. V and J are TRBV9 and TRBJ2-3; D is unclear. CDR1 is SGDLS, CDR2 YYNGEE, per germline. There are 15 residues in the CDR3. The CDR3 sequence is CASSVVTPAPDTQYF. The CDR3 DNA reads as TGTGCCAGCAGTGTAGTGACTCCTGCGCCAGATACGCAGTATTTT. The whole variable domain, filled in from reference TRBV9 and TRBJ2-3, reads DSGVTQTPKHLITATGQRVTLRCSPRSGDLSVYWYQQSLDQGLQFLIQYYNGEERAKGNILERFSAQQFPDLHSELNLSSLELGDSALYFCASSVVTPAPDTQYFGPGTRLTVL.

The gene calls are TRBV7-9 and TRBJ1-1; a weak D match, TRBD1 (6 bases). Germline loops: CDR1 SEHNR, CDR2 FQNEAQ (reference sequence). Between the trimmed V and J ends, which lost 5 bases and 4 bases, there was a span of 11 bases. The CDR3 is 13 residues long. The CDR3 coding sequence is TGTGCCAGCAGCCGAGACAGGCCCACTGAAGCTTTCTTT. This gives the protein CASSRDRPTEAFF.

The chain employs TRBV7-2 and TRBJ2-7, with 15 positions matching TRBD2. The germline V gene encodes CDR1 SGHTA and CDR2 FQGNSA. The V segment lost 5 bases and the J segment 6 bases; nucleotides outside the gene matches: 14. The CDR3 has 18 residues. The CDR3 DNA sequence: TGTGCCAGCAGCGATAACCTCCCCGGACTAGCGGGGGGGGGCGAGCAGTACTTC. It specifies CASSDNLPGLAGGGEQYF.

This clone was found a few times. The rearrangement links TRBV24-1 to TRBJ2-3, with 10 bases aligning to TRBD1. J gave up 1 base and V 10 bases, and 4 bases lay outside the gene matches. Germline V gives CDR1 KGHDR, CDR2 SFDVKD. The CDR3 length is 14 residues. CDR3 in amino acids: CATGQGRRTDTQYF. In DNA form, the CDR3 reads TGTGCCACGGGACAGGGGCGCCGCACAGATACGCAGTATTTT.

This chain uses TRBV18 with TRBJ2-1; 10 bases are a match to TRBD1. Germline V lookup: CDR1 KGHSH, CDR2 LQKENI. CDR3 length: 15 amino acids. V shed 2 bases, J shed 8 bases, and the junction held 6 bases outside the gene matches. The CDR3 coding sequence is TGTGCCAGCTCACCAGGGGGACAGGGGTCATATGAGCAGTTCTTC. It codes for CASSPGGQGSYEQFF.

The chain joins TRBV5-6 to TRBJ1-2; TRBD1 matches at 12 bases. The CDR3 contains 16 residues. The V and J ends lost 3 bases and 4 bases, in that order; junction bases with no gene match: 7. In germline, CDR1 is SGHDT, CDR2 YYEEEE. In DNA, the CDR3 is TGTGCCAGCAGCTCGCCGGGACAGGGGGCGTCCTATGGCTACACCTTC. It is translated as CASSSPGQGASYGYTF.

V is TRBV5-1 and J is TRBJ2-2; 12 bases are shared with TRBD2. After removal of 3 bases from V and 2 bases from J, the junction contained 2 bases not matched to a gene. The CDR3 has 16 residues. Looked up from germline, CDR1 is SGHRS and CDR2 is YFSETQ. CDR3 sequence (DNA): TGCGCCAGCAGCTCACTAGCGGGGGGCAACACCGGGGAGCTGTTTTTT. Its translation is CASSSLAGGNTGELFF. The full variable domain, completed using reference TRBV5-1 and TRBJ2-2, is KAGVTQTPRYLIKTRGQQVTLSCSPISGHRSVSWYQQTPGQGLQFLFEYFSETQRNKGNFPGRFSGRQFSNSRSEMNVSTLELGDSALYLCASSSLAGGNTGELFFGEGSRLTVL.

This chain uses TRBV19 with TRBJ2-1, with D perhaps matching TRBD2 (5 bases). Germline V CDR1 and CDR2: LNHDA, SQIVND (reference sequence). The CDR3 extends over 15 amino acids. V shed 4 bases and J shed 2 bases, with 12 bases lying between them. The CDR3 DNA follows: TGTGCCAGTAGTAAACGGGGTGGGACCTACAATGAGCAGTTCTTC. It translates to CASSKRGGTYNEQFF.

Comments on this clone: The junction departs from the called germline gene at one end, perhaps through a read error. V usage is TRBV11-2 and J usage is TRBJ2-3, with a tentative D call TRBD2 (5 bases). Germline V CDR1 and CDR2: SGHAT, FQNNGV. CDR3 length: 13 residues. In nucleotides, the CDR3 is TGTGCCAGCAGCCTCGAGGGCACTGATACGCAGTATTTT. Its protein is CASSLEGTDTQYF.